Following are 27 T cell receptor beta chains from one sample sequenced in a study of identical twins. A single record per CDR3 protein comes from TCRdb applying MiXCR to the 5' RACE reads. The table records 450,000 to 650,000 distinct CDR3 sequences, around a tenth of them present only once. The same data also contributed to another study, on yellow fever vaccine responses in identical twins.

Source material: PBMCs. The receptors were sampled from a woman aged 18-35 years in good health.

This clonotype was picked up many times. The V gene is TRBV9, the J gene TRBJ2-2; no reliable D call. V gave up 0 bases and J gave up 5 bases, with 8 bases separating them. The germline CDR1 and CDR2 sequences are SGDLS and YYNGEE. The CDR3 has 14 residues. In nucleotides, the CDR3 is TGTGCCAGCAGCGTAGAGGGTGAGACCGGGGAGCTGTTTTTT. This translates into CASSVEGETGELFF.

This clonotype was counted between two and nine times. This rearrangement joins TRBV7-9 to TRBJ2-1, with D possibly matching TRBD1 (5 bases). V lost 2 bases to trimming and J lost 5 bases, with 19 bases between them. CDR1 is SEHNR and CDR2 is FQNEAQ in the germline V gene (reference sequence). There are 17 residues in the CDR3. The CDR3 spells CASSLPNLWTLNNEQFF. Here the CDR3 DNA reads TGTGCCAGCAGCTTACCGAACCTCTGGACACTAAACAATGAGCAGTTCTTC.

This clonotype was picked up many times. In DNA form, the CDR3 reads TGCGCCAGCAGCTTGATTCCAGGTTCCGGAAACACCATATATTTT. Amino acids: CASSLIPGSGNTIYF. V and J are TRBV5-1 and TRBJ1-3, with D hard to call. Germline V gene lookup returns CDR1 SGHRS and CDR2 YFSETQ. CDR3 length: 15 residues. V lost 1 base and J lost 4, with 12 bases in between. Complete variable domain (other parts from reference TRBV5-1 and TRBJ1-3): KAGVTQTPRYLIKTRGQQVTLSCSPISGHRSVSWYQQTPGQGLQFLFEYFSETQRNKGNFPGRFSGRQFSNSRSEMNVSTLELGDSALYLCASSLIPGSGNTIYFGEGSWLTVV.

This chain links TRBV4-2 with TRBJ1-1, with a weak D call TRBD1 (6 bases). CDR3 length: 14 residues. V shed 4 bases and J shed 1 base, with 10 bases lying between them. Looked up from germline, CDR1 is LGHNA and CDR2 is YNFKEQ. CDR3 amino acids: CASSRGGGNTEAFF. The CDR3 DNA sequence: TGTGCCAGCAGCCGCGGGGGCGGGAACACTGAAGCTTTCTTT.

This clonotype was picked up many times. This chain uses TRBV6-1 with TRBJ2-3; 9 nucleotides agree with TRBD2. This CDR3 has 14 amino acids. Germline trimming cut 7 bases from V and 9 bases from J; bases unmatched to any gene: 11. Germline V gene data show CDR1 as MNHNS and CDR2 as SASEGT. The CDR3 DNA follows: TGTGCCAGCAAGAAGCGGGAGGCCCGGGGGACGCAGTATTTT. Translated: CASKKREARGTQYF.

This chain connects TRBV5-5 to TRBJ2-5, with 7 bases lining up with TRBD2. The CDR3 totals 14 residues. Germline-derived CDR1 and CDR2 are SGHKS and YYEKEE (reference sequence). The V gene end was trimmed by 4 bases and the J gene end by 4 bases; junction bases not matched to a gene: 7. The CDR3 DNA sequence: TGTGCCAGCAGCGCCGGACTAGTTAGAGAGACCCAGTACTTC. The encoded protein is CASSAGLVRETQYF.

This clonotype was seen many times. V and J are TRBV7-2 and TRBJ2-7, with 11 bases aligning to TRBD2. CDR1 SGHTA and CDR2 FQGNSA come from the germline V gene. V trimming: 6 bases; J trimming: 0 bases; junction bases outside the gene matches: 4. This CDR3 is built from 15 residues. The CDR3 DNA is TGTGCCAGCAGAAAAACTAGCGGGAGCTCCTACGAGCAGTACTTC. Residues: CASRKTSGSSYEQYF.

The J gene is TRBJ2-2, the V gene TRBV20-1; D unclear. The V and J ends lost 0 bases and 3 bases respectively, with 8 bases between them. The germline V gene has CDR1 DFQATT and CDR2 SNEGSKA (reference sequence). The CDR3 spans 14 residues. The CDR3 sequence is CSARDPTDTGELFF. CDR3 nucleotide sequence: TGCAGTGCTAGAGATCCAACGGACACCGGGGAGCTGTTTTTT.

The chain uses TRBV9 and TRBJ1-4, with unresolved D. CDR1 is SGDLS, CDR2 YYNGEE, per germline. The length of the CDR3 is 14 residues. Trimming took off 2 bases at V and 2 bases at J, with 7 bases between the two ends. In DNA, the CDR3 is TGTGCCAGCAGCGTTGGTGTTACTAATGAAAAACTGTTTTTT. Its protein product is CASSVGVTNEKLFF.

The chain combines TRBV11-3 with TRBJ2-5; D ambiguous. The ends were cut back, 0 bases at V and 1 base at J, with 9 bases in the middle. Germline assignment: CDR1 SGHNT and CDR2 YENEEA. The CDR3 runs 15 residues. The CDR3 bases are TGTGCCAGCAGCTTAGATCCGCAACCCCAAGAGACCCAGTACTTC. Protein: CASSLDPQPQETQYF.

The chain carries TRBV20-1 and TRBJ2-2; D is uncertain. The V gene lost 3 bases and the J gene lost 7 bases, with 15 bases spanning the gap. This CDR3 has 14 amino acids. Germline V gene lookup returns CDR1 DFQATT and CDR2 SNEGSKA (reference sequence). The CDR3 bases are TGCAGTGCTAGCAAAGGGCAGAAGGGCGGGGAGCTGTTTTTT. This sequence encodes CSASKGQKGGELFF.

The genes are TRBV7-2 and TRBJ2-1; 8 bases match TRBD2. Germline V gives CDR1 SGHTA, CDR2 FQGNSA. The CDR3 contains 16 residues. V shed 0 bases, J shed 5 bases, and the junction held 6 bases outside the gene matches. Written as DNA, the CDR3 is TGTGCCAGCAGCTTAGCGACTAGCGACCCCAACAATGAGCAGTTCTTC. Translation: CASSLATSDPNNEQFF.

Many counts were recorded for this clonotype. This chain joins TRBV7-6 and TRBJ2-7; no clear D. The CDR3 has 15 residues. Germline CDR1 and CDR2: SGHVS and FNYEAQ. V was clipped by 5 bases and J by 3 bases, with 17 bases between them. The CDR3 nucleotides are TGTGCCAGCAGCCCCCCAGGAGTGGAGAACTACGAGCAGTACTTC. It encodes CASSPPGVENYEQYF.

This chain connects TRBV14 to TRBJ2-7; 8 nucleotides line up with TRBD2. The CDR3 extends over 14 amino acids. V shed 3 bases, J shed 6 bases, and the junction held 7 bases outside the gene matches. Germline V CDR1 and CDR2: SGHDN, FVKESK. The CDR3 reads CASSHSSGFVEQYF. The CDR3 DNA is TGTGCCAGCAGCCATTCTAGCGGGTTCGTCGAGCAGTACTTC.

There are many counts of this clonotype. CDR3 nucleotides: TGCAGCGTTGAAGATGTGGGAGGCGATGAGCAGTTCTTC. It encodes CSVEDVGGDEQFF. The chain uses TRBV29-1 and TRBJ2-1, with D perhaps TRBD2 (6 bases). The CDR3 has 13 amino acids. From germline, CDR1 is SQVTM and CDR2 ANQGSEA. Trimming stripped 0 bases from V and 8 bases from J, with 11 bases between.

This clonotype turned up a few times. V is TRBV20-1 and J is TRBJ1-2; D might be TRBD1 (6 bases). The CDR3 runs to 16 residues. The germline V gene has CDR1 DFQATT and CDR2 SNEGSKA (reference sequence). V lost 1 base and J 2 bases, leaving 17 bases between the germline ends. Here the CDR3 DNA reads TGCAGTGCTAGAGGGACAGCGAAGGGCACCAACTATGGCTACACCTTC. Its protein product is CSARGTAKGTNYGYTF.

This rearrangement joins TRBV20-1 to TRBJ1-5; D is unclear. V was pared by 1 base and J by 7 bases, with 17 bases between. Germline V lookup: CDR1 DFQATT, CDR2 SNEGSKA (reference sequence). CDR3 length: 15 residues. CDR3 nucleotide sequence: TGCAGTGCTAGAGTCGCCAGCCTCGGTAACCAGCCCCAGCATTTT. Translating it yields CSARVASLGNQPQHF.

This clonotype was detected many times. V and J are TRBV10-3 and TRBJ2-7; 8 nucleotides match TRBD2. After removal of 10 bases from V and 6 bases from J, the junction contained 11 bases not matched to a gene. This CDR3 comprises 13 residues. CDR1 and CDR2 from the germline V gene are ENHRY and SYGVKD. The DNA of the CDR3 is TGTGCCACTAAAGGACTAGCCGGTTCCGAGCAGTACTTC. Its translation is CATKGLAGSEQYF.

J is TRBJ2-7 and V is TRBV2; D could derive from TRBD1 or TRBD2 (5 bases each). CDR3 size: 15 residues. The V end lost 6 bases, the J end lost 2 bases, and 17 bases lay between the germline ends. The V gene's germline CDR1 is SNHLY and CDR2 FYNNEI. CDR3 in DNA: TGTGCCAGCAGACACCGGGACCCGGTCCCCTACGAGCAGTACTTC. Translated, it gives CASRHRDPVPYEQYF.

This clonotype showed up just a few times. The rearrangement links TRBV4-1 to TRBJ2-5; D may be TRBD2 (5 bases). CDR3 length: 16 amino acids. Germline CDR1 reads MGHRA; CDR2 reads YSYEKL. Trimming left V 0 bases short and J 2 bases short, with 13 bases between. The CDR3: CASSQDPGIQQETQYF. In nucleotides, the CDR3 is TGCGCCAGCAGCCAAGATCCCGGGATCCAACAAGAGACCCAGTACTTC.

This chain joins TRBV7-2 and TRBJ2-3, with 12 bases that match TRBD2. Trimming cost V 2 bases and J 4 bases; bases outside gene matches: 4. CDR3 length: 16 residues. Per germline, CDR1 SGHTA and CDR2 FQGNSA. The chain's CDR3 is CASSLLAGGNPDTQYF. The CDR3 DNA sequence: TGTGCCAGCAGCTTACTAGCGGGAGGGAACCCAGATACGCAGTATTTT.

This clonotype showed up just a few times. The chain employs TRBV5-6 and TRBJ2-1, with 7 bases lining up with TRBD2. The CDR3 runs 15 residues. CDR1 is SGHDT and CDR2 is YYEEEE in the germline V gene. The trim removed 4 bases at V and 5 bases at J, leaving 9 bases unmatched. This chain's CDR3 is CASSRGRETHNEQFF. CDR3 sequence (DNA): TGTGCCAGCAGCCGCGGGCGGGAGACCCACAATGAGCAGTTCTTC.

This clonotype was picked up many times. The rearrangement links TRBV4-3 to TRBJ2-3; 16 nucleotides line up with TRBD2. The CDR3 extends over 17 amino acids. In germline, CDR1 is LGHNA, CDR2 YSLEER. Germline trimming cut 0 bases from V and 6 bases from J; bases unmatched to any gene: 3. DNA for the CDR3: TGCGCCAGCAGCCAAGACCCGGGACTAGCGGGGGGGGATACGCAGTATTTT. Translating gives CASSQDPGLAGGDTQYF.

This clonotype has more than one count but fewer than ten. The DNA for the CDR3 is TGTGCCACCAGCAGGGCCGAGAAACTAGCGGTGGGAGATACGCAGTATTTT. Its translation is CATSRAEKLAVGDTQYF. The V gene is TRBV15, the J gene TRBJ2-3; TRBD2 matches 8 bases. The CDR3 totals 17 residues. Germline CDR1 is LNHNV and CDR2 is YYDKDF (reference sequence). J lost 5 bases, V lost 3 bases, and 13 bases had no gene match.

This clonotype was seen a few times. The chain links TRBV11-2 to TRBJ2-2; TRBD1 might be the D (6 bases). The CDR3 loop spans 15 amino acids. Trimming pared 0 bases from V and 5 bases from J, leaving 10 bases between. Germline-derived CDR1 and CDR2 are SGHAT and FQNNGV. DNA of the CDR3: TGTGCCAGCAGCTTAGATCCAGGGGTGACCGGGGAGCTGTTTTTT. It codes for CASSLDPGVTGELFF.

The genes are TRBV7-9 and TRBJ2-4; 9 nucleotides line up with TRBD1. Germline V gives CDR1 SEHNR, CDR2 FQNEAQ (reference sequence). The CDR3 runs to 17 residues. With V trimmed by 5 bases and J by 4 bases, 12 bases remained unmatched. Here the CDR3 reads CASSTMALTGGKNIQYF. The CDR3, as DNA: TGTGCCAGCAGCACTATGGCATTGACAGGGGGTAAAAACATTCAGTACTTC.

This clonotype has just a few counts. The V gene is TRBV9, the J gene TRBJ2-1, with D possibly TRBD1 on 5 matching bases. The CDR3 spans 15 residues. V shed 1 base and J shed 3 bases, with 11 bases lying between them. Germline CDR1 reads SGDLS; CDR2 reads YYNGEE. The CDR3 DNA sequence: TGTGCCAGCAGCGTAAAGGGGCTCAGCTACAATGAGCAGTTCTTC. Its protein product is CASSVKGLSYNEQFF.